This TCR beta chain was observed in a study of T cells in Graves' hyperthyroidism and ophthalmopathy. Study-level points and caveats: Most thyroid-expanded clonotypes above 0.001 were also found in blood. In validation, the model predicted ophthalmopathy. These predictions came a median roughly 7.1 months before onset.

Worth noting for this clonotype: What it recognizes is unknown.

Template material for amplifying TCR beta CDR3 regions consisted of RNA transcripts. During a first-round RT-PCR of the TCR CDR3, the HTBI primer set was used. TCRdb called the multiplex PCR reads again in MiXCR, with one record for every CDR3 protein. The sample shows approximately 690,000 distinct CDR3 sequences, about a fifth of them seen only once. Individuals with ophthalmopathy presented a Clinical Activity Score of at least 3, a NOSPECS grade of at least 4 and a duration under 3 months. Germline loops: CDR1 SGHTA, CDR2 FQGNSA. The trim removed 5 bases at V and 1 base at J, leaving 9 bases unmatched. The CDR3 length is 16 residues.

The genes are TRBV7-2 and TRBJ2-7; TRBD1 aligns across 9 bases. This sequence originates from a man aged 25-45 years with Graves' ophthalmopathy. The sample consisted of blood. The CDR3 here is CASSPDRGQGSYEQYF. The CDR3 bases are TGTGCCAGCAGCCCTGACCGCGGACAGGGGTCCTACGAGCAGTACTTC.